A selection of T cell receptor beta chains follows, all from one sample in a study of blood T cell repertoires in COVID-19. Profiling relied on immunoSEQ multiplex PCR, and the TCRdb table lists in-frame clones only, not all of them. The sample holds 400,000 to 450,000 clones; roughly 90% are singletons and the top ten take almost 1.5%. Material for sequencing was peripheral blood. All receptors come from a woman aged 30 to 39 with active or convalescent COVID-19. Both conserved end residues are part of each CDR3. The order of the fields is V gene, J gene, clone size, D gene, CDR3 DNA, CDR3 protein. D genes are given only for firm matches. Clone size is shown for a subset of rows, as once, few, many or a class of expanded clone.

TRBV6-5	TRBJ1-2	.	.	TGTGCCAGCAAAGATGGAGGCTCGACTAACTATGGCTACACCTTC	CASKDGGSTNYGYTF
TRBV19	TRBJ2-1	.	TRBD2	TGTGCCAGTAGTACAGGACTAGCGGGAGTGAGAAGTGAGCAGTTCTTC	CASSTGLAGVRSEQFF
TRBV2	TRBJ1-5	.	.	TGTGCCAGCAGTGACGTCTGGAGGGACAATCAGCCCCAGCATTTT	CASSDVWRDNQPQHF
TRBV2	TRBJ1-2	.	TRBD1	TGTGCCAGCAGGACAGGGGAGAGCTATGGCTACACCTTC	CASRTGESYGYTF
TRBV3-1/TRBV3-2	TRBJ1-1	.	.	TGTGCCAGCAGCCAGTATTCAGGGGACACTGAAGCTTTCTTT	CASSQYSGDTEAFF
TRBV6-1	TRBJ1-1	.	.	TGTGCCAGCAGTGACAGGGGATGGACTGAAGCTTTCTTT	CASSDRGWTEAFF
TRBV5-4	TRBJ2-1	.	.	TGTGCCAGCAGCTTGGATGCGCCTTCCTACAATGAGCAGTTCTTC	CASSLDAPSYNEQFF
TRBV2	TRBJ2-3	few	.	TGTGCCAGCAGTTCGCCGGGACAAAGCACAGATACGCAGTATTTT	CASSSPGQSTDTQYF
TRBV5-4	TRBJ1-2	many	.	TGTGCCAGCAGCCTGACAGGTCCCTATGGCTACACCTTC	CASSLTGPYGYTF
TRBV6-2/TRBV6-3	TRBJ1-2	.	.	TGTGCCAGCAGTTTTCGGTTATCGGGGAGAGACTATGGCTACACCTTC	CASSFRLSGRDYGYTF
TRBV23-1	TRBJ2-7	.	TRBD1	TGCGCCAGCAGTCAGTACAGGGGTGACGAGCAGTACTTC	CASSQYRGDEQYF
TRBV3-1/TRBV3-2	TRBJ2-7	.	TRBD2	TGTGCCAGCAGCCAACGGGGGGTTGGGCAGTACTTC	CASSQRGVGQYF
TRBV7-9	TRBJ2-7	many	.	TGTGCCAGCAGCTCGAGCTCCTACGAGCAGTACTTC	CASSSSSYEQYF
TRBV18	TRBJ1-2	few	.	TGTGCCAGCTCCCCGCGCTCGGGGGAGTATGGCTACACCTTC	CASSPRSGEYGYTF
TRBV6-5	TRBJ1-2	.	.	TGTGCCAGCAGTTACTCTCGGCAGGGTGGTGGCTACACCTTC	CASSYSRQGGGYTF
TRBV9	TRBJ2-4	.	.	TGTGCCAGCAGCGTGGCTAGCGAGGGCATTCAGTACTTC	CASSVASEGIQYF
TRBV19	TRBJ1-6	.	.	TGTGCCAGTCGGCAGGGCGCCTATCTAGAGGATTCACCCCTCCACTTT	CASRQGAYLEDSPLHF
TRBV6-5	TRBJ1-5	.	.	TGTGCCAGCAGGGGGCAAGGGCAGCCCCAGCATTTT	CASRGQGQPQHF
TRBV11-2	TRBJ1-1	.	.	TGTGCCAGCAGCTTAGGGACAGCAAACACTGAAGCTTTCTTT	CASSLGTANTEAFF
TRBV6-6	TRBJ1-2	.	TRBD1	TGTGCCAGCAGATCACCGGTGGACAGGACTAACTATGGCTACACCTTC	CASRSPVDRTNYGYTF
TRBV5-1	TRBJ2-3	.	.	TGCGCCAGCAGCTTGGCGCGGATAAACACAGATACGCAGTATTTT	CASSLARINTDTQYF
TRBV5-1	TRBJ2-1	.	TRBD1	TGCGCCAGCAGCGCCGGACAGGGTTACAATGAGCAGTTCTTC	CASSAGQGYNEQFF
TRBV6-5	TRBJ1-1	.	.	TGTGCCAGCAGACCGGGACAGAACACTGAAGCTTTCTTT	CASRPGQNTEAFF
TRBV2	TRBJ2-2	.	.	TGTGCCAGCAGTGTACCCCAGCGGGCCGGGGAGCTGTTTTTT	CASSVPQRAGELFF
TRBV3-1/TRBV3-2	TRBJ1-6	once	.	TGTGCCAGCAGCCTGTTAGGGGGAAATTCACCCCTCCACTTT	CASSLLGGNSPLHF
TRBV13	TRBJ2-7	.	.	TGTGCCAGCAGCTCTCCAAGTAGTCCCTCCTACGAGCAGTACTTC	CASSSPSSPSYEQYF
TRBV13	TRBJ2-3	.	.	TGTGCCAGCAGCGACCGGACTAAGAGAAACCCGGATACGCAGTATTTT	CASSDRTKRNPDTQYF
TRBV5-1	TRBJ1-1	.	TRBD1	TGCGCCAGCAGCCTCACGACAGGGGTGAACACTGAAGCTTTCTTT	CASSLTTGVNTEAFF
TRBV5-6	TRBJ1-1	.	.	TGTGCCAGCAGCTTGGTCTCTTGGGGGGTGGGCACTGAAGCTTTCTTT	CASSLVSWGVGTEAFF
TRBV18	TRBJ1-2	.	.	TGTGCCAGCTCACCAGGACAGAGCTATGGCTACACCTTC	CASSPGQSYGYTF
TRBV5-4	TRBJ2-2	.	.	TGTGCCAGCAGTTCACAGCGGACCACCGGGGAGCTGTTTTTT	CASSSQRTTGELFF
TRBV2	TRBJ1-2	.	TRBD1	TGTGCCAGCAGAGAGGGGGCGACGGCCCACCGCTACACCTTC	CASREGATAHRYTF
TRBV27	TRBJ1-1	.	.	TGTGCCAGCAGTTTATCCGGGCAGGGCGCTGAAGCTTTCTTT	CASSLSGQGAEAFF
TRBV11-2	TRBJ2-7	.	TRBD2	TGTGCCAGCAATCCGGGACTAGCGGTCTCCTACGAGCAGTACTTC	CASNPGLAVSYEQYF
TRBV19	TRBJ2-7	.	TRBD2	TGTGCCAGTAGTATAGGCTGGTCCGGGAGGGGTTTCGAAGAGCAGTACTTC	CASSIGWSGRGFEEQYF
TRBV5-1	TRBJ1-2	.	.	TGCGCCAGCAGCTTGGCCTCGGAGGGCCTCTATGGCTACACCTTC	CASSLASEGLYGYTF
TRBV18	TRBJ2-4	.	TRBD1	TGTGCCAGCTCACCGATGACCGGGACAGGGGCGAACATTCAGTACTTC	CASSPMTGTGANIQYF
TRBV5-8	TRBJ2-1	.	TRBD2	TGTGCCAGCAGCTCGCCGGGACTAGCGGGCAATGAGCAGTTCTTC	CASSSPGLAGNEQFF
TRBV14	TRBJ1-1	.	TRBD1	TGTGCCAGCAGCCAAGCGGGACAGGGCAGCCCTGAAGCTTTCTTT	CASSQAGQGSPEAFF
TRBV28	TRBJ1-6	.	TRBD1	TGTGCCAGCATTGCAGGGGGTTATCGTAGGCCCCTCCACTTT	CASIAGGYRRPLHF
TRBV24-1	TRBJ2-3	once	.	TGTGCCACCAGTGACCCCTCCGCGGAGAACACAGATACGCAGTATTTT	CATSDPSAENTDTQYF
TRBV7-2	TRBJ1-2	few	TRBD1	TGTGCCAGCAGCCCTCGGACAGGGAACTATGGCTACACCTTC	CASSPRTGNYGYTF
TRBV19	TRBJ2-7	.	TRBD1	TGTGCCAGTAGTATAGTTGGGACAGTGGCGAGCTCCTACGAGCAGTACTTC	CASSIVGTVASSYEQYF
TRBV4-1	TRBJ1-1	.	.	TGCGCCAGCAGCCAAGAAGCCGCGGGGGCAAACACTGAAGCTTTCTTT	CASSQEAAGANTEAFF
TRBV4-1	TRBJ1-4	.	TRBD1	TGCGCCAGCAGCCAGGCCGGGACAGGCGGTGAAAAACTGTTTTTT	CASSQAGTGGEKLFF
TRBV7-8	TRBJ2-1	.	TRBD2	TGTGCCAGCAGCTTAGGTGCTAGCGGAAAGCAGTTCTTC	CASSLGASGKQFF
TRBV11-2	TRBJ2-1	.	TRBD2	TGTGCCAGCAGCTTAAGGCCTAGCGGGGGGGCTTACAATGAGCAGTTCTTC	CASSLRPSGGAYNEQFF
TRBV19	TRBJ1-5	.	.	TGTGCCAGTAGTACACATACGGGTAATAATCAGCCCCAGCATTTT	CASSTHTGNNQPQHF
TRBV6-1	TRBJ1-5	few	TRBD1	TGTGCCAGCAGTGACCCGACAGGGTATCAGCCCCAGCATTTT	CASSDPTGYQPQHF
TRBV12-3/TRBV12-4	TRBJ1-1	.	.	TGTGCCAGCAGTTTCGCAGGGTTACCTGAAGCTTTCTTT	CASSFAGLPEAFF
TRBV19	TRBJ2-5	.	.	TGTGCCAGTGCCTCAGGGTGGGAGACCCAGTACTTC	CASASGWETQYF
TRBV7-9	TRBJ2-7	.	TRBD1	TGTGCCAGCAGCGCGAACAGGGGGGACGACGAGCAGTACTTC	CASSANRGDDEQYF
TRBV7-2	TRBJ1-5	.	.	TGTGCCAGCAGATATCTGCCTAATAGCAATCAGCCCCAGCATTTT	CASRYLPNSNQPQHF
TRBV4-1	TRBJ2-1	.	TRBD1	TGCGCCAGCAGCCAAGGGGACAGAAGCTCCTACAATGAGCAGTTCTTC	CASSQGDRSSYNEQFF